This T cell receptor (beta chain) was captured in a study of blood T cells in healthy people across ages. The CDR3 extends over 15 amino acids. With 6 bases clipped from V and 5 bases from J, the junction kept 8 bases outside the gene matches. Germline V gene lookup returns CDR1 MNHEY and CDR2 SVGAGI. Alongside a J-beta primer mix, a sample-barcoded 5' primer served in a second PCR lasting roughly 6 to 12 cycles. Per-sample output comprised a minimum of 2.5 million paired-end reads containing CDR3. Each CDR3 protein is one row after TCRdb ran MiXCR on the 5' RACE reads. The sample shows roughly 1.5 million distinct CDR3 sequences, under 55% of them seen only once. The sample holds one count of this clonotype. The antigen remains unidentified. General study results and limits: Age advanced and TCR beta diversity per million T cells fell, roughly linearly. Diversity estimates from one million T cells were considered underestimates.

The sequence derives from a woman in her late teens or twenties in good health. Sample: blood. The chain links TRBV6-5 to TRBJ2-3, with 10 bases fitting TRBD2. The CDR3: CASSILAGAQDTQYF. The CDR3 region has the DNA TGTGCCAGCAGCATTCTAGCGGGGGCCCAAGATACGCAGTATTTT.